Presented here are 10 T cell receptor beta chains from one specimen sequenced in a study of blood T cell repertoires in COVID-19. Only in-frame clones appear in the TCRdb table, and some are missing; sequencing was by immunoSEQ multiplex PCR. The sample yields about 120,000 clones, about 91% seen once. Specimen: peripheral blood. These receptors all come from a woman aged 50 to 65 with active or convalescent COVID-19.

The chain carries TRBV3-1 (or the pseudogene TRBV3-2) and TRBJ2-7, with 10 bases lining up with TRBD2. Trimming took 4 bases from V and 4 from J; bases not matched to a gene: 10. From germline, CDR1 is LGHDT and CDR2 YNNKEL (reference sequence). The CDR3 length is 16 residues. The CDR3 sequence: CASSRTSGRVTYEQYF. Here the CDR3 DNA reads TGTGCCAGCAGCCGGACTAGCGGTCGGGTCACGTACGAGCAGTACTTC.

The chain joins TRBV10-3 to TRBJ2-7, with D possibly TRBD1 on 6 matching bases. CDR3 length equals 13 residues. The ends were cut back, 7 bases at V and 2 bases at J, with 12 bases in the middle. CDR1 is ENHRY and CDR2 is SYGVKD in the germline V gene. CDR3 sequence (DNA): TGTGCCATCAAGGAGCAGGGGACCTACGAGCAGTACTTC. This codes for CAIKEQGTYEQYF.

V is TRBV7-8 and J is TRBJ2-1, with D possibly matching TRBD2 (8 bases). V was clipped by 5 bases and J by 8 bases, with 25 bases between them. The CDR3 totals 17 residues. From germline, CDR1 is SGHVS and CDR2 FQNEAQ. CDR3 DNA sequence: TGTGCCAGCAGCCCCCTTAGACAGGGAGCGGGAGCTCATGAGCAGTTCTTC. It codes for CASSPLRQGAGAHEQFF.

V and J are TRBV7-9 and TRBJ1-4; TRBD1 matches at 8 bases. The CDR3 sequence is 15 residues long. Losses at the gene ends were 4 bases for V and 4 bases for J; bases not matched to a gene: 5. Germline V lookup: CDR1 SEHNR, CDR2 FQNEAQ (reference sequence). CDR3 amino acids: CASSYRQGFNEKLFF. As DNA, the CDR3 is TGTGCCAGCAGCTACAGACAGGGGTTTAATGAAAAACTGTTTTTT.

This chain connects TRBV12-3 or TRBV12-4 to TRBJ2-3; D is ambiguous. Trimming cost V 3 bases and J 1 base, with 5 bases left between them. The CDR3 is 13 residues long. The CDR3 here is CASSFGGTDTQYF. The DNA of the CDR3 is TGTGCCAGCAGTTTCGGAGGCACAGATACGCAGTATTTT.

The V and J genes are TRBV7-6 and TRBJ1-5, with a tentative D call TRBD1 (5 bases). CDR1 is SGHVS, CDR2 FNYEAQ, per germline. V shed 5 bases and J shed 6 bases, with 11 bases lying between them. The CDR3 covers 13 residues. CDR3 protein: CASSQSGGQPQHF. As DNA, the CDR3 is TGTGCCAGCAGCCAGTCGGGGGGTCAGCCCCAGCATTTT.

The chain joins TRBV4-3 to TRBJ2-7; D not certain. The CDR3 extends over 15 amino acids. In germline, CDR1 is LGHNA, CDR2 YSLEER. Deletions cut 0 bases from V and 4 bases from J, with 13 bases between. For the CDR3, the DNA is TGCGCCAGCAGCCAAGATTACAGATCAAGTTACGAGCAGTACTTC. Translating it yields CASSQDYRSSYEQYF.

This clone was counted between two and nine times. The chain is built from TRBV7-2 and TRBJ2-7, with TRBD1 matching 8 bases. Germline CDR1 reads SGHTA; CDR2 reads FQGNSA. This CDR3 contains 13 residues. The junction had 7 bases not matched to a gene; V was cut back by 5 bases and J by 7 bases. This CDR3 reads CASSRDRFWEQYF. The DNA of the CDR3 is TGTGCCAGCAGCCGGGACAGGTTTTGGGAGCAGTACTTC.

This clone was picked up a small number of times. V is TRBV5-1 and J is TRBJ1-1, with 8 bases identical to TRBD1. CDR1 and CDR2 from the germline V gene are SGHRS and YFSETQ. CDR3 length: 14 amino acids. Trimming removed 4 bases from V and 4 bases from J; junction bases left unmatched: 6. CDR3 DNA: TGCGCCAGCAGCCAAGGACAGGGAGGCACTGAAGCTTTCTTT. Its translation is CASSQGQGGTEAFF.

The chain uses TRBV28 and TRBJ1-2; possible D gene TRBD1, 5 bases. CDR3 length equals 14 residues. The germline CDR1 and CDR2 sequences are MDHEN and SYDVKM. V was shortened by 2 bases and J by 2 bases, with 9 bases between the two germline ends. The CDR3, as DNA: TGTGCCAGCAGTTTAGGGGCAGGGAACTATGGCTACACCTTC. This codes for CASSLGAGNYGYTF.